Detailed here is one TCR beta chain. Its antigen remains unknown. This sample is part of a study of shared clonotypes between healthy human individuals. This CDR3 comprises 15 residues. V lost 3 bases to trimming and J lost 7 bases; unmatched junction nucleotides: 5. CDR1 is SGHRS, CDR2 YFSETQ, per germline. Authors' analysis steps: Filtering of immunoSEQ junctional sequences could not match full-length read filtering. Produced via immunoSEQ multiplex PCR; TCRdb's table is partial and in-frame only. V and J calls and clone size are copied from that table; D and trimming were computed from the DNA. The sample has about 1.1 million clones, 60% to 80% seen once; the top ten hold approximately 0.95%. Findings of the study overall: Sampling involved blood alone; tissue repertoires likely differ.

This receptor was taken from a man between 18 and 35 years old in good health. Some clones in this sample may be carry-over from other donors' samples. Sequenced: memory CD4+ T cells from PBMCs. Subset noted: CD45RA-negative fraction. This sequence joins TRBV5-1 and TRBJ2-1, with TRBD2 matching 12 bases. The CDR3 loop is CASSYLAGGPNEQFF. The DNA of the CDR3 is TGCGCCAGCAGCTATCTAGCGGGAGGGCCTAATGAGCAGTTCTTC.